What follows is one T cell receptor beta chain and its context. Its antigen is still unknown. Unique molecular identifiers had been added to the TCR beta cDNA libraries. TCRdb ran MiXCR on the PCR reads and lists one entry per CDR3 protein. Here the sample spans 450,000 to 650,000 distinct CDR3 sequences, roughly 47% being singletons. These data originate in a study of post-analysis software for immune sequencing data. Study results and caveats: Significantly lower normalized Chao1 diversity was found in patients with multiple sclerosis relative to controls. Five TRBV segments appeared more often in patients than in controls, and TRBV5-6, TRBV5-1 and TRBV20-1 were among these.

This CDR3 contains 13 residues. With 7 bases removed from V and 8 bases from J, the gap between germline ends came to 14 bases. Looked up from germline, CDR1 is KGHDR and CDR2 is SFDVKD. The sequenced sample consisted of blood. The sequence was collected from a girl between 5 and 17 years old with multiple sclerosis. This chain uses TRBV24-1 with TRBJ2-1, with D unclear. The CDR3 sequence: CATRGQGTDEQFF. The CDR3 nucleotides read TGTGCCACCAGAGGTCAAGGTACGGATGAGCAGTTCTTC.